The 14 T cell receptor beta chains listed next were all sequenced from one sample in a study of OX40 agonist ivuxolimab in advanced cancers. Data came from immunoSEQ multiplex PCR; TCRdb stores just in-frame clones and leaves some out. The sample records about 55,000 clones, over 70% being singletons. This specimen consisted of CD4+ or CD8+ T cells sorted from blood, obtained in a trial of the OX40 agonist ivuxolimab. Every receptor here comes from an adult with an advanced solid tumor such as melanoma, head and neck, liver or kidney cancer.

In DNA, the CDR3 is TGTGCCAGCTCATTACGAGGGGGCACTGAAGCTTTCTTT. Its translation: CASSLRGGTEAFF. The rearrangement links TRBV18 to TRBJ1-1; TRBD1 is a possible D gene (6 bases). This CDR3 spans 13 amino acids. With 5 bases removed from V and 4 bases from J, the gap between germline ends came to 11 bases. CDR1 is KGHSH and CDR2 is LQKENI in the germline V gene.

The V call is TRBV21-1, the J call TRBJ2-7; the table names TRBD2, a call not compared with the DNA. TRBV21-1 is noted as a pseudogene. The CDR3 is made up of 17 amino acids. The CDR3 loop reads CASSKGRRASSRDEQYF. The CDR3 DNA reads as TGTGCCAGCAGCAAAGGAAGGCGGGCCTCTAGCAGAGACGAGCAGTACTTC.

The rearrangement links TRBV5-8 to TRBJ2-3, with 9 positions matching TRBD2. CDR1 is SGHTS, CDR2 YDEGEE, per germline. The CDR3 spans 16 residues. Trimming removed 2 bases from V and 4 bases from J; junction bases left unmatched: 8. CDR3 nucleotides: TGTGCCAGCAGCTTTGGCCTAGCGGGAAGGTCAGATACGCAGTATTTT. It is translated as CASSFGLAGRSDTQYF. The whole variable domain, remainder taken from reference TRBV5-8 and TRBJ2-3, is EAGVTQSPTHLIKTRGQQATLRCSPISGHTSVYWYQQALGLGLQFLLWYDEGEERNRGNFPPRFSGRQFPNYSSELNVNALELEDSALYLCASSFGLAGRSDTQYFGPGTRLTVL.

V usage is TRBV5-7 and J usage is TRBJ2-3; maybe TRBD1 (6 bases). TRBV5-7 has ORF status, its function being uncertain. Trimming shortened V by 0 bases and J by 5 bases, and 19 bases separated the two germline ends. This CDR3 spans 17 amino acids. CDR3 sequence reads: CASSLANRGQGIDTQYF. DNA for the CDR3: TGTGCCAGCAGCTTGGCCAATCGAGGGCAGGGGATAGATACGCAGTATTTT.

The rearrangement joins TRBV28 to TRBJ1-2; no clear D. The length of the CDR3 is 15 residues. Per the germline V gene, CDR1 is MDHEN and CDR2 is SYDVKM. With 6 bases removed from V and 2 bases from J, the gap between germline ends came to 16 bases. The CDR3 loop is CASSPRRSINYGYTF. The DNA for the CDR3 is TGTGCCAGCAGCCCACGACGTTCGATAAACTATGGCTACACCTTC.

This clone has a handful of counts. The chain uses TRBV5-4 and TRBJ2-5; D is unclear. CDR1 SGHNT and CDR2 YYREEE come from the germline V gene (reference sequence). Deletions cut 3 bases from V and 4 bases from J, with 10 bases between. This CDR3 region has 13 residues. The chain's CDR3 is CASSSPQVETQYF. The CDR3 DNA reads TGTGCCAGCAGCTCACCCCAGGTAGAGACCCAGTACTTC.

The chain combines TRBV18 with TRBJ1-2; D not certain. The CDR3 extends over 14 amino acids. The germline V gene has CDR1 KGHSH and CDR2 LQKENI. V was shortened by 3 bases and J by 8 bases, with 16 bases between the two germline ends. This chain's CDR3 is CASSPLDWEGGYTF. The CDR3 coding sequence is TGTGCCAGCTCACCTTTGGACTGGGAAGGAGGCTACACCTTC.

J is TRBJ1-4 and V is TRBV4-1; D is ambiguous. From germline, CDR1 is MGHRA and CDR2 YSYEKL. The CDR3 runs to 17 residues. Trimming removed 1 base from V and 0 bases from J, with 12 bases in between. DNA of the CDR3: TGCGCCAGCAGCCAAGGTACCAGGCGTTCAACTAATGAAAAACTGTTTTTT. This encodes CASSQGTRRSTNEKLFF.

Notes on this clone: At one of its ends the junction is not consistent with the germline gene, which may arise from a read error. V usage is TRBV4-2 and J usage is TRBJ2-5; 7 bases are a match to TRBD2. Germline V gene data show CDR1 as LGHNA and CDR2 as YNFKEQ. This CDR3 is 13 amino acids long. The CDR3 region is CASSQDYGGIRHF. CDR3 nucleotides: TGTGCCAGCAGCCAAGATTACGGGGGGATAAGACACTTC.

The chain has TRBV28 and TRBJ2-7; D is uncertain. Germline V lookup: CDR1 MDHEN, CDR2 SYDVKM. The CDR3 consists of 15 residues. Trimming left V 1 base short and J 0 bases short, with 10 bases between. This CDR3 is CASSLYMGTSYEQYF. CDR3 DNA: TGTGCCAGCAGTTTATACATGGGAACCTCCTACGAGCAGTACTTC.

The rearrangement uses TRBV9 and TRBJ2-7; D not certain. The germline gives CDR1 SGDLS, CDR2 YYNGEE. CDR3 length: 13 amino acids. Trimming took off 3 bases at V and 0 bases at J, with 7 bases between the two ends. CDR3 nucleotides: TGTGCCAGCAGCGCGAAGAGCTCCTACGAGCAGTACTTC. The encoded protein is CASSAKSSYEQYF. Using reference TRBV9 and TRBJ2-7 for the parts outside the CDR3, the full variable domain is DSGVTQTPKHLITATGQRVTLRCSPRSGDLSVYWYQQSLDQGLQFLIQYYNGEERAKGNILERFSAQQFPDLHSELNLSSLELGDSALYFCASSAKSSYEQYFGPGTRLTVT.

This clone has just one count. The chain links TRBV7-2 to TRBJ1-2; D uncertain. V was cut by 1 base and J by 7 bases, with 10 bases left in between. The CDR3 spans 13 residues. CDR1 and CDR2 from the germline V gene are SGHTA and FQGNSA. The CDR3 spells CASSLEARRGYTF. Here the CDR3 DNA reads TGTGCCAGCAGCTTAGAAGCCCGACGTGGCTACACCTTC.

The rearrangement links TRBV30 to TRBJ2-5; weak D call: TRBD1 (6 bases). Germline V lookup: CDR1 GTSNPN, CDR2 SVGIG (reference sequence). The germline V and J ends were trimmed by 3 bases and 2 bases, with 7 bases remaining between them. This CDR3 region has 12 residues. In DNA form, the CDR3 reads TGTGCCTGGAGCAGGGGTCAAGAGACCCAGTACTTC. It translates to CAWSRGQETQYF.

The chain carries TRBV28 and TRBJ2-3; 8 bases map to TRBD1. Germline values: CDR1 MDHEN, CDR2 SYDVKM. The junction had 6 bases not matched to a gene; V was cut back by 7 bases and J by 0 bases. The CDR3 has 15 residues. CDR3 bases: TGTGCCAGCATTCTGGACAGGGCTAGCACAGATACGCAGTATTTT. The encoded protein is CASILDRASTDTQYF.